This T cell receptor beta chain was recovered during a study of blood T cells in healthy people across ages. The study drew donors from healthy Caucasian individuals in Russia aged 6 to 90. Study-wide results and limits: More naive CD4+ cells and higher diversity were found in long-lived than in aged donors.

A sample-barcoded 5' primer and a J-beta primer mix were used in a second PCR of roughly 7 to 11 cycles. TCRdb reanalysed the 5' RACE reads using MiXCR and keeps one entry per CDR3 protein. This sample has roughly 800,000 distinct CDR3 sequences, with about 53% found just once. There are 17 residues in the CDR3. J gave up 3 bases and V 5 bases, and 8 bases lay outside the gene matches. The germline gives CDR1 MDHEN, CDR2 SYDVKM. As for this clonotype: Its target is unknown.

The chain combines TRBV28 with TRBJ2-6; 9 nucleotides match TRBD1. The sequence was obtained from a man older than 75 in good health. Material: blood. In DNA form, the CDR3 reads TGTGCCAGCAGTACGGGGGACAGGGATTATGGGGCCAACGTCCTGACTTTC. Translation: CASSTGDRDYGANVLTF.